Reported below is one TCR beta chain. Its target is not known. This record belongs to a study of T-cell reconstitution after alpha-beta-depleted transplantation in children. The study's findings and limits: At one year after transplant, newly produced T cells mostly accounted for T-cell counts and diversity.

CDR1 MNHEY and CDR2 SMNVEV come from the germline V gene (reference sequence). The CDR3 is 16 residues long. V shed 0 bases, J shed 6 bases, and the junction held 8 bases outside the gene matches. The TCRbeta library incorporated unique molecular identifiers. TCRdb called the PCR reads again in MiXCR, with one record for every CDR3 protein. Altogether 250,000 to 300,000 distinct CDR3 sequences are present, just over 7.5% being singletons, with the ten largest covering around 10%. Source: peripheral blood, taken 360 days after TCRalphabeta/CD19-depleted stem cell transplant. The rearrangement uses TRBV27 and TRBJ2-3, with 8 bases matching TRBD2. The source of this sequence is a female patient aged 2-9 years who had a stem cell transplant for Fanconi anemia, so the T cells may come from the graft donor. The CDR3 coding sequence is TGTGCCAGCAGTTTATCGAGGACGGGGGGGTCGGATACGCAGTATTTT. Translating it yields CASSLSRTGGSDTQYF.